This TCR beta chain originates from a study of blood T cell repertoires in COVID-19. Turning to the study itself: Samples representing acute and convalescent COVID-19 were sourced from the United States, Italy and Spain.

This table comes from immunoSEQ multiplex PCR, and its TCRdb copy is limited to in-frame clones, with some not included. The repertoire holds about 320,000 clones, with 85% to 95% as singletons. Cohorts were assigned according to the clinical history that participants reported. Within 2 weeks of study entry, exposed participants had contacted a PCR-confirmed or clinician-diagnosed COVID-19 case. V dropped 4 bases and J dropped 1; count of bases not matched to a gene: 12. The CDR3 totals 17 residues. The germline V gene has CDR1 LGHDT and CDR2 YNNKEL (reference sequence). The rearrangement joins TRBV3-1 (or the pseudogene TRBV3-2) to TRBJ2-7; 8 nucleotides align to TRBD1. The clonotype originates from a woman aged 30 to 39 who had been exposed to COVID-19. Sequencing was performed on PBMCs or T cells enriched from blood (not recorded which). The CDR3 DNA follows: TGTGCCAGCAGCCCAGCGTGGCAGGGGGCGTTATCCTACGAGCAGTACTTC. As protein: CASSPAWQGALSYEQYF.